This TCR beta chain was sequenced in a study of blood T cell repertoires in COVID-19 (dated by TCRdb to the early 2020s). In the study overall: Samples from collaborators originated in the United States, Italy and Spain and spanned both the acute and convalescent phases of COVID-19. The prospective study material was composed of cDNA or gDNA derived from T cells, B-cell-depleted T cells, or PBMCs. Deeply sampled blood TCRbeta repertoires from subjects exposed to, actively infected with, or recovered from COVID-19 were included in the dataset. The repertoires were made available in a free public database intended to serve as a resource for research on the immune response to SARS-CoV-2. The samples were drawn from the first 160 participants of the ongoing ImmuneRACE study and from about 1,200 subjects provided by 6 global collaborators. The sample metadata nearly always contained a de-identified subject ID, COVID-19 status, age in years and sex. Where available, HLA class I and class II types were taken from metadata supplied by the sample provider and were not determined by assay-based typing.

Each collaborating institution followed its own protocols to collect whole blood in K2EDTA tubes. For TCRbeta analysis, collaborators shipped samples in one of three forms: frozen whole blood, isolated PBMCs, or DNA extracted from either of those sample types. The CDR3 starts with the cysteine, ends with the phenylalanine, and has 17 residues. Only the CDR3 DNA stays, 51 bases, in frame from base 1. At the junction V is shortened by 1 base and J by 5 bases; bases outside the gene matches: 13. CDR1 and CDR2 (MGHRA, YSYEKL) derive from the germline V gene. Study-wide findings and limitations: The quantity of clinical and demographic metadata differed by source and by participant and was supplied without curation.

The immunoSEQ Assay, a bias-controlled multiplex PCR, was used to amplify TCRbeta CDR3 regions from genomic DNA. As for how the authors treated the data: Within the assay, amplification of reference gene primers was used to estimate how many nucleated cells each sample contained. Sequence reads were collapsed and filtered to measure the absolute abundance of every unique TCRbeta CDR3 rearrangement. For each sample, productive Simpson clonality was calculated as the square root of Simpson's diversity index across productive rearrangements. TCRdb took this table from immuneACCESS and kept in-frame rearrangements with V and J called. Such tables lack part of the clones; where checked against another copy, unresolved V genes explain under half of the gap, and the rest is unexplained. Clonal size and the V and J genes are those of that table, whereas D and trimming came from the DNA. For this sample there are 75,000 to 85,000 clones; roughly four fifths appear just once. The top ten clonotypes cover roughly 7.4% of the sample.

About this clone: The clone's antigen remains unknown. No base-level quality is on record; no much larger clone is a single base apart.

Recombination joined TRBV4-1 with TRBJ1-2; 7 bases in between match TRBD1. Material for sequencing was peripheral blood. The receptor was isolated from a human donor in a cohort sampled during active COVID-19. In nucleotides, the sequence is TGCGCCAGCAGCCAAGCACCCGTCTTCGGGACAGCGTATGGCTACACCTTC. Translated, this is CASSQAPVFGTAYGYTF.